This entry lists 11 T cell receptor beta chains sequenced from one sample in a study of blood T cell repertoires in COVID-19. This table comes from immunoSEQ multiplex PCR, and its TCRdb copy is limited to in-frame clones, with some not included. The data show approximately 37,000 clones, more than 85% seen once. The sample was peripheral blood. These receptors were taken from a woman older than 75 with acute or convalescent COVID-19.

The gene calls are TRBV5-1 and TRBJ1-1; D not certain. The V gene's germline CDR1 is SGHRS and CDR2 YFSETQ. The V and J ends lost 4 bases and 4 bases respectively, with 11 bases between them. The CDR3 sequence is 13 residues long. The CDR3 is CASSLEVFTEAFF. The CDR3 DNA is TGCGCCAGCAGCCTAGAAGTGTTCACTGAAGCTTTCTTT.

CDR3 sequence: CASSRSAGLAGGYHNEQFF. The CDR3 DNA is TGTGCCAGCAGTCGATCCGCGGGACTAGCGGGGGGCTATCACAATGAGCAGTTCTTC. J is TRBJ2-1 and V is TRBV6-6; 15 bases agree with TRBD2. Germline values: CDR1 MNHNY, CDR2 SVGAGI (reference sequence). CDR3 length: 19 residues. V lost 5 bases and J lost 5; bases outside the gene matches: 13.

The V call is TRBV2, the J call TRBJ1-2, with D uncertain. The CDR3 consists of 17 residues. V lost 4 bases to trimming and J lost 0 bases, with 18 bases between them. Germline lookup yields CDR1 SNHLY and CDR2 FYNNEI. The CDR3 DNA sequence: TGTGCCAGCAGTGGGGCCTTGGGAGCCACTTCTAACTATGGCTACACCTTC. It translates to CASSGALGATSNYGYTF.

The chain employs TRBV7-8 and TRBJ2-7; D gene ambiguous. There are 14 residues in the CDR3. Germline V gene lookup returns CDR1 SGHVS and CDR2 FQNEAQ. V was trimmed by 1 base and J by 0 bases, leaving 7 bases between them. The CDR3 nucleotides are TGTGCCAGCAGCTTAGAGGAGATCTCCTACGAGCAGTACTTC. Its protein product is CASSLEEISYEQYF.

The chain employs TRBV10-2 and TRBJ2-5; TRBD1 agrees at 7 bases. The germline V gene has CDR1 WSHSY and CDR2 SAAADI. V was clipped by 2 bases and J by 4 bases; unmatched bases: 4. The CDR3 loop spans 14 amino acids. The CDR3 bases are TGCGCCAGCAGTGAGGGGGGACAGCCAGAGACCCAGTACTTC. As protein: CASSEGGQPETQYF.

This rearrangement joins TRBV7-2 to TRBJ1-2, with 7 nucleotides matching TRBD1. J lost 2 bases, V lost 5 bases, and 8 bases had no gene match. The CDR3 runs 15 residues. Germline CDR1 SGHTA, CDR2 FQGNSA. CDR3 DNA: TGTGCCAGCAGCCTCAGGACAGGTGAAAACTATGGCTACACCTTC. Residues: CASSLRTGENYGYTF.

This clone has a single count. The gene calls are TRBV4-1 and TRBJ2-1; 8 bases map to TRBD1. The CDR3 covers 17 residues. CDR1 is MGHRA, CDR2 YSYEKL, per germline. J lost 14 bases, V lost 0 bases, and 18 bases had no gene match. CDR3: CASSQERQDQGAVREFF. The CDR3 DNA follows: TGCGCCAGCAGCCAAGAGCGGCAGGACCAGGGGGCCGTAAGGGAGTTCTTC.

In this sample, this clone turned up a few times. V and J are TRBV11-2 and TRBJ1-2, with no clear D. This CDR3 region has 14 residues. With 5 bases removed from V and 3 bases from J, the gap between germline ends came to 13 bases. The V gene's germline CDR1 is SGHAT and CDR2 FQNNGV. CDR3 sequence: CASSPILGYYGYTF. The CDR3 bases are TGTGCCAGCAGCCCCATACTCGGGTACTATGGCTACACCTTC.

V is TRBV5-1 and J is TRBJ1-1; weak D call: TRBD1 (6 bases). The germline gives CDR1 SGHRS, CDR2 YFSETQ. CDR3 length: 15 residues. V lost 1 base to trimming and J lost 1 base, with 11 bases between them. Written as DNA, the CDR3 is TGCGCCAGCAGCTTGTTGGGACAAAGGAACACTGAAGCTTTCTTT. This sequence encodes CASSLLGQRNTEAFF.

The rearrangement joins TRBV5-5 to TRBJ1-1, with a weak D call TRBD1 (5 bases). V was trimmed by 0 bases and J by 2 bases, leaving 14 bases between them. Germline-derived CDR1 and CDR2 are SGHKS and YYEKEE (reference sequence). The CDR3 consists of 16 residues. The CDR3 is CASSLVPGDYNTEAFF. Written as DNA, the CDR3 is TGTGCCAGCAGCTTGGTCCCGGGGGACTATAACACTGAAGCTTTCTTT. Filled out from reference TRBV5-5 and TRBJ1-1, the complete variable domain reads DAGVTQSPTHLIKTRGQQVTLRCSPISGHKSVSWYQQVLGQGPQFIFQYYEKEERGRGNFPDRFSARQFPNYSSELNVNALLLGDSALYLCASSLVPGDYNTEAFFGQGTRLTVV.

The V and J genes are TRBV20-1 and TRBJ2-1; the D gene is possibly TRBD2 (6 bases). The ends were cut back, 3 bases at V and 0 bases at J, with 18 bases in the middle. CDR3 length equals 17 residues. Germline CDR1 reads DFQATT; CDR2 reads SNEGSKA (reference sequence). The CDR3 region is CSASPPAAGLSYNEQFF. In nucleotides, the CDR3 is TGCAGTGCTAGTCCCCCGGCGGCGGGGCTCTCCTACAATGAGCAGTTCTTC.